The 10 T cell receptor beta chains in this list originate from one sample, sequenced in a study of regulatory T cells in long-lasting Graves disease. This sample's time point: newly diagnosed GD, antithyroid drugs for less than 3 months. Following extraction of RNA from PBMCs, that RNA was used to make the TCR library. Investigators prepared the TCR beta libraries by applying iRepertoire HTBI primers and Arm-PCR of CDR3 regions. TCRdb re-analysed the multiplex PCR reads in MiXCR, keeping a single row per CDR3 protein. The sample includes hundreds of thousands of distinct CDR3 sequences, about 14% of them seen just once. The sample was also linked to a second study, of T cells in Graves' hyperthyroidism and ophthalmopathy.

The source was peripheral blood mononuclear cells (PBMCs), collected at new diagnosis, from a patient treated with antithyroid drugs. The receptor source for this set is a man aged 25 to 45 with Graves disease.

As to this clonotype: A much more abundant neighbour one base away suggests this may be a read error. The rearrangement links TRBV3-1 to TRBJ1-2; TRBD1 agrees at 7 bases. Germline loops: CDR1 LGHDT, CDR2 YNNKEL (reference sequence). The CDR3 length is 14 residues. DNA for the CDR3: TGTGCCAGCAGCCAAGGGGACAGAAAGTATGGCTACGCCTTC. It is translated as CASSQGDRKYGYAF.

This clonotype was found a few times. V gene TRBV24-1 combines with J gene TRBJ2-3; 8 bases map to TRBD2. Germline-derived CDR1 and CDR2 are KGHDR and SFDVKD. V gave up 7 bases and J gave up 0 bases; unmatched junction bases: 5. The CDR3 totals 15 residues. The CDR3 sequence: CATSSGSPSTDTQYF. CDR3 DNA sequence: TGTGCCACCAGCAGCGGGAGTCCTAGCACAGATACGCAGTATTTT.

CDR3 protein: CATSRDPGLAGPDTQYF. Written as DNA, the CDR3 is TGTGCCACCAGCAGAGATCCGGGACTAGCGGGCCCAGATACGCAGTATTTT. The chain joins TRBV15 to TRBJ2-3; 12 positions agree with TRBD2. Germline trimming cut 0 bases from V and 4 bases from J; bases unmatched to any gene: 5. The CDR3 sequence is 17 residues long. Per germline, CDR1 LNHNV and CDR2 YYDKDF (reference sequence).

This clonotype was detected ten times or more. In nucleotides, the CDR3 is TGCAGTACTGGTCCCGACTACGAGCAGTACTTC. This encodes CSTGPDYEQYF. This chain links TRBV20-1 with TRBJ2-7; D not certain. V dropped 8 bases and J dropped 3 bases, with 11 bases sitting between them. CDR1 and CDR2 (germline): DFQATT, SNEGSKA (reference sequence). CDR3 size: 11 residues.

Many counts were recorded for this clonotype. The rearrangement joins TRBV7-2 to TRBJ2-1, with 12 bases aligning to TRBD2. CDR1 is SGHTA, CDR2 FQGNSA, per germline. Unmatched junction bases numbered 23, after V lost 6 bases and J lost 8 bases. The CDR3 has 20 amino acids. In DNA form, the CDR3 reads TGTGCCAGCAGGCCTAGAAGGACTAGCGGGATGGGGGCACAATCATATGAGCAGTTCTTC. Its translation is CASRPRRTSGMGAQSYEQFF.

The genes are TRBV20-1 and TRBJ2-1, with 8 bases fitting TRBD2. After removal of 0 bases from V and 7 bases from J, the junction contained 11 bases not matched to a gene. This CDR3 region has 16 residues. In germline, CDR1 is DFQATT, CDR2 SNEGSKA (reference sequence). The CDR3 sequence: CSARDPIGRESNEQFF. CDR3 bases: TGCAGTGCTAGAGATCCTATCGGGAGGGAGTCGAATGAGCAGTTCTTC.

This clonotype was picked up many times. V usage is TRBV7-9 and J usage is TRBJ2-3; D is undetermined. The germline gives CDR1 SEHNR, CDR2 FQNEAQ (reference sequence). The CDR3 loop spans 15 amino acids. Deletions cut 5 bases from V and 3 bases from J, with 15 bases between. The CDR3 DNA reads as TGTGCCAGCAGCCCAGTAGCAGGCGCTACAGATACGCAGTATTTT. This sequence encodes CASSPVAGATDTQYF.

This clonotype was counted at least ten times. The J gene is TRBJ2-5, the V gene TRBV6-9; tentative D call: TRBD2 (6 bases). V gave up 3 bases and J gave up 5 bases, with 19 bases separating them. The CDR3 totals 16 residues. CDR1 is MNHGY, CDR2 SVAAGI, per germline. For the CDR3, the DNA is TGTGCCAGCAGTTACTCTCATCTAGCGAGGAGGGAGACCCAGTACTTC. Amino acids: CASSYSHLARRETQYF.

At least ten counts were recorded for this clonotype. The CDR3 sequence: CAIGRHRSAPGSGANVLTF. The DNA for the CDR3 is TGTGCCATCGGGAGACACCGCTCGGCCCCAGGCTCTGGGGCCAACGTCCTGACTTTC. This chain connects TRBV10-3 to TRBJ2-6; a possible D gene is TRBD2 (5 bases). Trimming shortened V by 8 bases and J by 0 bases, and 23 bases separated the two germline ends. This CDR3 region has 19 residues. CDR1 and CDR2 (germline): ENHRY, SYGVKD.

This chain links TRBV7-8 with TRBJ2-1, with 14 bases that match TRBD2. This CDR3 is 14 amino acids long. Germline CDR1 and CDR2: SGHVS and FQNEAQ. Unmatched junction bases numbered 3, after V lost 5 bases and J lost 9 bases. The CDR3 nucleotides read TGTGCCAGCAGCGACGGGACTAGCGGGAGTGAGCAGTTCTTC. Its protein is CASSDGTSGSEQFF.